This T cell receptor beta chain appears in the sequencing data of a study of CD8 T cells in Susac syndrome. The V end lost 0 bases, the J end lost 6 bases, and 4 bases lay between the germline ends. Germline assignment: CDR1 KGHDR and CDR2 SFDVKD. The CDR3 spans 12 residues. Reverse transcription of roughly 0.45 to 1 ug RNA used random hexamers. Amplification of TCR beta CDR3 across 54 Vbeta and 13 Jbeta was performed with immunoSEQ multiplex PCR. TCRdb processed the immunoSEQ multiplex PCR reads anew with MiXCR; each CDR3 protein has one entry. The table lists roughly 170,000 distinct CDR3 sequences, 80% to 95% of them singletons, with roughly 0.094% in the top ten.

The chain links TRBV24-1 to TRBJ1-2; no clear D. This clonotype originated in a human donor with multiple sclerosis. Sequenced material: CD4+ T cells from PBMCs. The CDR3 nucleotides are TGTGCCACCAGTGATTTGCGGGATGGCTACACCTTC. Amino acids: CATSDLRDGYTF.